The rows below give T cell receptor beta chains drawn from one sample of a study of T cell repertoires in cytomegalovirus infection. TCRdb fed the reads into MiXCR, producing one record per CDR3 protein. The sample contains about 230,000 distinct CDR3 sequences, roughly 22% of which appear only once. The sequencing sample was made of CD8+ T cells from PBMCs. The receptors stem from a human donor in good health (CMV status not recorded). Some clones in this sample may be carry-over from other donors' samples. Both conserved end residues are part of each CDR3. Fields, in order: CDR3 protein, CDR3 DNA, D gene, V gene, J gene, clone size. A D gene is named only where the DNA matches it firmly. Not all rows give a size; the values are once, few, many and, for expanded clones, a class.

CDR3 protein: CSAIPSDRAYEQYF
CDR3 DNA: TGCAGTGCTATTCCCTCGGACAGGGCGTACGAGCAGTACTTC
D gene: TRBD1
V gene: TRBV20-1
J gene: TRBJ2-7
clone size: .

CDR3 protein: CASSAVTRSYEQYF
CDR3 DNA: TGTGCCAGCAGCGCGGTTACACGTTCCTACGAGCAGTACTTC
D gene: .
V gene: TRBV28
J gene: TRBJ2-7
clone size: many

CDR3 protein: CASSITGYEQYF
CDR3 DNA: TGTGCCAGCAGCATAACAGGGTACGAGCAGTACTTC
D gene: .
V gene: TRBV7-9
J gene: TRBJ2-7
clone size: few

CDR3 protein: CATSLLEYQETQYF
CDR3 DNA: TGTGCCACCAGCCTGTTAGAGTACCAAGAGACCCAGTACTTC
D gene: .
V gene: TRBV15
J gene: TRBJ2-5
clone size: .

CDR3 protein: CAISEQINEKLFF
CDR3 DNA: TGTGCCATCAGTGAACAGATTAATGAAAAACTGTTTTTT
D gene: .
V gene: TRBV10-3
J gene: TRBJ1-4
clone size: few

CDR3 protein: CASSLFAPSGGTDTQYF
CDR3 DNA: TGTGCCAGCAGTTTATTCGCCCCTAGCGGGGGCACAGATACGCAGTATTTT
D gene: TRBD2
V gene: TRBV12-3/TRBV12-4
J gene: TRBJ2-3
clone size: .

CDR3 protein: CASSVRDRGYIVTEAFF
CDR3 DNA: TGTGCCAGCAGTGTCCGGGACAGGGGTTACATAGTAACTGAAGCTTTCTTT
D gene: TRBD1
V gene: TRBV6-1
J gene: TRBJ1-1
clone size: many

CDR3 protein: CASSKDSGGAHEQFF
CDR3 DNA: TGTGCCAGCAGTAAGGATAGCGGGGGGGCCCATGAGCAGTTCTTC
D gene: TRBD2
V gene: TRBV2
J gene: TRBJ2-1
clone size: many

CDR3 protein: CASRETGEKLFF
CDR3 DNA: TGTGCCAGCAGAGAAACAGGCGAAAAACTGTTTTTT
D gene: .
V gene: TRBV2
J gene: TRBJ1-4
clone size: .

CDR3 protein: CAISPGTGLFEAFF
CDR3 DNA: TGTGCCATCAGCCCCGGGACAGGCCTGTTTGAAGCTTTCTTT
D gene: TRBD1
V gene: TRBV10-3
J gene: TRBJ1-1
clone size: few

CDR3 protein: CASSIGAEQLFF
CDR3 DNA: TGTGCCAGTAGTATTGGAGCGGAACAGCTGTTTTTT
D gene: .
V gene: TRBV19
J gene: TRBJ2-2
clone size: .

CDR3 protein: CASTASGGFNYNEQFF
CDR3 DNA: TGTGCCAGCACTGCTAGCGGGGGGTTTAACTACAATGAGCAGTTCTTC
D gene: TRBD2
V gene: TRBV28
J gene: TRBJ2-1
clone size: .

CDR3 protein: CASSYVATNTGELFF
CDR3 DNA: TGTGCCAGCAGTTATGTAGCCACGAACACCGGGGAGCTGTTTTTT
D gene: .
V gene: TRBV6-5
J gene: TRBJ2-2
clone size: .

CDR3 protein: CSVEDLAVNYGYTF
CDR3 DNA: TGCAGCGTTGAAGATCTTGCAGTTAACTATGGCTACACCTTC
D gene: .
V gene: TRBV29-1
J gene: TRBJ1-2
clone size: .

CDR3 protein: CASSPIADNEQFF
CDR3 DNA: TGTGCCAGCAGCCCTATAGCTGACAATGAGCAGTTCTTC
D gene: .
V gene: TRBV7-9
J gene: TRBJ2-1
clone size: few